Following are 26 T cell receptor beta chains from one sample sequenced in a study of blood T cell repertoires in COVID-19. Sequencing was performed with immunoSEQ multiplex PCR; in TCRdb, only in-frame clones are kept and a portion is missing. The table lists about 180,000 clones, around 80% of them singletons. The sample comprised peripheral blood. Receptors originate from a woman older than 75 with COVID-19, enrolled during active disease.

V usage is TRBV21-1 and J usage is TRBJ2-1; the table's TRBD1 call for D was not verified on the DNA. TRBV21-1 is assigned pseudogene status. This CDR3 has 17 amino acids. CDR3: CASSALLGVIPYNEQFF. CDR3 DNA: TGTGCCAGCAGCGCGCTCTTAGGGGTTATCCCCTACAATGAGCAGTTCTTC.

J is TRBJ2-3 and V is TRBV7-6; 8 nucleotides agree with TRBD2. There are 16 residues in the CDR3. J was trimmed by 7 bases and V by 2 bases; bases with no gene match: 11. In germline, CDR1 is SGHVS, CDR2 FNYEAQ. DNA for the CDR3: TGTGCCAGCAGCTTATCGCCCGGGGGGGCCTCAAATACGCAGTATTTT. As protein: CASSLSPGGASNTQYF.

CDR3 nucleotides: TGTGCCAGTAGTACAACAGGTGACCAGCCCCAGCATTTT. Translating gives CASSTTGDQPQHF. This chain uses TRBV19 with TRBJ1-5, with D perhaps TRBD1 (5 bases). The V end lost 4 bases, the J end lost 7 bases, and 11 bases lay between the germline ends. CDR1 is LNHDA and CDR2 is SQIVND in the germline V gene (reference sequence). This CDR3 is built from 13 residues.

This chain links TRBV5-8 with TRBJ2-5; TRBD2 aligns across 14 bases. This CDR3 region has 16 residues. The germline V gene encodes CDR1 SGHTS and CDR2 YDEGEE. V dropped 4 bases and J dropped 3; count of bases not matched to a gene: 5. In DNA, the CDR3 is TGTGCCAGCAGCCTGGGGACTAGCGGGGGAAAAGAGACCCAGTACTTC. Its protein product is CASSLGTSGGKETQYF.

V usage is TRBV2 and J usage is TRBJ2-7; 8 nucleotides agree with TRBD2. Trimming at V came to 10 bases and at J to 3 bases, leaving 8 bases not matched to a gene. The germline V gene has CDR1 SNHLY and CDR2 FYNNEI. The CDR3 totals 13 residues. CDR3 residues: CATGAGGGYEQYF. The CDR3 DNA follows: TGTGCCACCGGGGCGGGAGGAGGCTACGAGCAGTACTTC.

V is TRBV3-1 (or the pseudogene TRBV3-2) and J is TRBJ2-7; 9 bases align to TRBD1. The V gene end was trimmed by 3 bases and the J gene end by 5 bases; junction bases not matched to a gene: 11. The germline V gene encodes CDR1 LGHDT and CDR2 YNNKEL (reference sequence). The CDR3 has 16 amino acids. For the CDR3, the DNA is TGTGCCAGCAGCCAGATGGGGGGGACAGGGCTGAACGAGCAGTACTTC. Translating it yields CASSQMGGTGLNEQYF.

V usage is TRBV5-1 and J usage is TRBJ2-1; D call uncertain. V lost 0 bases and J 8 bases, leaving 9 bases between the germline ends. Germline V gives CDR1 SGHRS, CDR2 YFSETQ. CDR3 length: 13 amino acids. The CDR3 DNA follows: TGCGCCAGCAGCTTGGCTGCTAGAGATGAGCAGTTCTTC. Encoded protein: CASSLAARDEQFF.

This CDR3 reads CASSPYDRDTPASYEQYF. CDR3 DNA sequence: TGTGCCAGCAGTCCTTACGACCGGGACACCCCGGCCTCCTACGAGCAGTACTTC. The chain joins TRBV27 to TRBJ2-7; D is perhaps TRBD1 (6 bases). This CDR3 is 18 amino acids long. The germline V gene encodes CDR1 MNHEY and CDR2 SMNVEV (reference sequence). Trimming removed 5 bases at V and 0 bases at J, with 23 bases between.

In DNA form, the CDR3 reads TGTGCCAGCTCACCGCTCCCTACGGCGAACACCGGGGAGCTGTTTTTT. Translation: CASSPLPTANTGELFF. The chain recombines TRBV18 with TRBJ2-2; D unresolved. The V end lost 3 bases, the J end lost 0 bases, and 11 bases lay between the germline ends. This CDR3 is 16 amino acids long. Looked up from germline, CDR1 is KGHSH and CDR2 is LQKENI.

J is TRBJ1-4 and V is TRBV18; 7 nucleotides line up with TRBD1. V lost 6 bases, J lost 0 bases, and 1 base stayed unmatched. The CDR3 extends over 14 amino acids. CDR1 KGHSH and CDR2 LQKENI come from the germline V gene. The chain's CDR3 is CASSQGATNEKLFF. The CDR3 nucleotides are TGTGCCAGCTCGCAGGGGGCAACTAATGAAAAACTGTTTTTT.

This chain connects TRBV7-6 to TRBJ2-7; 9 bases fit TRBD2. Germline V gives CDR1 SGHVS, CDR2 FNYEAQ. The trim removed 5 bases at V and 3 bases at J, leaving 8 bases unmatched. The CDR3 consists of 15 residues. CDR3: CASSPRLAAYYEQYF. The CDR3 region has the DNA TGTGCCAGCAGCCCCCGACTAGCGGCTTACTACGAGCAGTACTTC.

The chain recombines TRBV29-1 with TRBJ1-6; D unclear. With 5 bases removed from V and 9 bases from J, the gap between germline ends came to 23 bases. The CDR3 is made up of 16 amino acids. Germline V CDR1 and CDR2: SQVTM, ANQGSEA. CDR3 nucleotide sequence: TGCAGCGTTCGCAGTACCTCGGGGAGCAAGGGTTCACCCCTCCACTTT. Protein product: CSVRSTSGSKGSPLHF.

The CDR3 protein is CASSQDIGGSGNTIYF. The CDR3 bases are TGTGCCAGCAGCCAAGACATCGGGGGGAGTGGAAACACCATATATTTT. The J gene is TRBJ1-3, the V gene TRBV3-1 (or the pseudogene TRBV3-2); TRBD1 is a possible D gene (5 bases). The CDR3 has 16 amino acids. The V end was cut by 0 bases, the J end by 3 bases, with 12 bases between. CDR1 and CDR2 from the germline V gene are LGHDT and YNNKEL (reference sequence).

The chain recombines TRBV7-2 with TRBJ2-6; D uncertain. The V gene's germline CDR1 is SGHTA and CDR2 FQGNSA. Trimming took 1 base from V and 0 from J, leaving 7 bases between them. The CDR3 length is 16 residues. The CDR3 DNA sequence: TGTGCCAGCAGCTTAGGAACAAGCTCTGGGGCCAACGTCCTGACTTTC. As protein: CASSLGTSSGANVLTF.

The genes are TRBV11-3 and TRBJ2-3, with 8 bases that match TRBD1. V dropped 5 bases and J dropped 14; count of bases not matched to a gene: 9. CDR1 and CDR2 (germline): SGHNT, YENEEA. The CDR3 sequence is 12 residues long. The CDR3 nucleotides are TGTGCCAGCAGCCCAGACAGGGGTCGTCTGTATTTT. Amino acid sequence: CASSPDRGRLYF.

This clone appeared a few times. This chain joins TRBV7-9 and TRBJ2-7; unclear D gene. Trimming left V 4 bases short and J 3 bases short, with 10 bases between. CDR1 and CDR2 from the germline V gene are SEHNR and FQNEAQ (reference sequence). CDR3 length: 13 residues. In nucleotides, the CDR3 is TGTGCCAGCAGCTCTCAACTCAACTACGAGCAGTACTTC. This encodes CASSSQLNYEQYF.

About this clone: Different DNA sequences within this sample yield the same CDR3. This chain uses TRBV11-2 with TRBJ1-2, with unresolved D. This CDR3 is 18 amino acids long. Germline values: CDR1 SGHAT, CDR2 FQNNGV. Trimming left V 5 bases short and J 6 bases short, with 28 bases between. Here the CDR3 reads CASSLSGWGRVGEDGYTF. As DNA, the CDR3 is TGTGCCAGCAGCCTGAGTGGGTGGGGTAGAGTTGGGGAGGATGGCTACACCTTC.

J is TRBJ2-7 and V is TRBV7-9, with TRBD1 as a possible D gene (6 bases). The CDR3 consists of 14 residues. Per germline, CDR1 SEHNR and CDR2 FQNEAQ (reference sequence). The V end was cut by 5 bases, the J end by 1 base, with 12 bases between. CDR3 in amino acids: CASSPLRGSYEQYF. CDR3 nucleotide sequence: TGTGCCAGCAGCCCCCTCAGGGGATCCTACGAGCAGTACTTC.

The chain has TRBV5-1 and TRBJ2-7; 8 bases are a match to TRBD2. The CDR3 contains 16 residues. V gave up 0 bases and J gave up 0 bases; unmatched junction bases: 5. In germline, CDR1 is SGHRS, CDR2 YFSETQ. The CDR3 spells CASSLGLAGSSYEQYF. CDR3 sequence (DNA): TGCGCCAGCAGCTTGGGGCTAGCGGGTTCCTCCTACGAGCAGTACTTC.

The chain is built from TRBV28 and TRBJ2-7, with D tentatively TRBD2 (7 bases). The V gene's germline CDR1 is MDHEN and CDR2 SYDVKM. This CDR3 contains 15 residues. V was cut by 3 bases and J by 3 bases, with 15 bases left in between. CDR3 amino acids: CASSFGGAGNYEQYF. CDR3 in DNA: TGTGCCAGCAGTTTTGGGGGGGCAGGGAACTACGAGCAGTACTTC.

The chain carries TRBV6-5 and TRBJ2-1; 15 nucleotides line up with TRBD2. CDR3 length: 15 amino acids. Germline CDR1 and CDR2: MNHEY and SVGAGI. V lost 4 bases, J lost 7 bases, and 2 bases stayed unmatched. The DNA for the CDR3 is TGTGCCAGCAGTTGGGGACTAGCGGGAGGAAATGAGCAGTTCTTC. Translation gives CASSWGLAGGNEQFF.

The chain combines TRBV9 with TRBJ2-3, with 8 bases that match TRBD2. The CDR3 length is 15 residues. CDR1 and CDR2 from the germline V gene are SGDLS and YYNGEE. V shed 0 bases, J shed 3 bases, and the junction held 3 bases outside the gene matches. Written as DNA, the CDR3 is TGTGCCAGCAGCGTAGATAGCGGGGCAACAGATACGCAGTATTTT. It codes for CASSVDSGATDTQYF.

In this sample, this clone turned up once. This chain's CDR3 is CASSGQAYGYTF. Here the CDR3 DNA reads TGTGCCAGCAGTGGACAAGCCTATGGCTACACCTTC. The chain combines TRBV2 with TRBJ1-2; D not certain. Germline CDR1 reads SNHLY; CDR2 reads FYNNEI. The CDR3 runs to 12 residues. Deletions cut 4 bases from V and 4 bases from J, with 7 bases between.

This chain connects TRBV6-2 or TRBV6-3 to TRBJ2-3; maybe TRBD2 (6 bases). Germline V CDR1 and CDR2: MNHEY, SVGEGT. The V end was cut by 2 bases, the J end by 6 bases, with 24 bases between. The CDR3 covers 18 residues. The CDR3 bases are TGTGCCAGCAGTTACGACCCAATTACTAGCAGGATTTTGGATACGCAGTATTTT. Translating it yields CASSYDPITSRILDTQYF.

The CDR3 reads CASSYDRGRGTGELFF. CDR3 bases: TGTGCCAGCAGCTACGACAGGGGGCGCGGCACCGGGGAGCTGTTTTTT. The V call is TRBV7-6, the J call TRBJ2-2; 10 bases map to TRBD1. CDR3 size: 16 residues. Germline V gene data show CDR1 as SGHVS and CDR2 as FNYEAQ. Losses at the gene ends were 4 bases for V and 4 bases for J; bases not matched to a gene: 6. Drawing the rest from reference TRBV7-6 and TRBJ2-2, the complete variable domain is GAGVSQSPRYKVTKRGQDVALRCDPISGHVSLYWYRQALGQGPEFLTYFNYEAQQDKSGLPNDRFSAERPEGSISTLTIQRTEQRDSAMYRCASSYDRGRGTGELFFGEGSRLTVL.

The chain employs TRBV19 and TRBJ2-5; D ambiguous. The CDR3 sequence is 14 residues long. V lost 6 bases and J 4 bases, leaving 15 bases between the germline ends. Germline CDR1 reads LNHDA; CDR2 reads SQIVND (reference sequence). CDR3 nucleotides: TGTGCCAGTAGCCCTGACTTATGGAGAGAGACCCAGTACTTC. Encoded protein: CASSPDLWRETQYF. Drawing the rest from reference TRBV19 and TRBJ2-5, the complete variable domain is DGGITQSPKYLFRKEGQNVTLSCEQNLNHDAMYWYRQDPGQGLRLIYYSQIVNDFQKGDIAEGYSVSREKKESFPLTVTSAQKNPTAFYLCASSPDLWRETQYFGPGTRLLVL.